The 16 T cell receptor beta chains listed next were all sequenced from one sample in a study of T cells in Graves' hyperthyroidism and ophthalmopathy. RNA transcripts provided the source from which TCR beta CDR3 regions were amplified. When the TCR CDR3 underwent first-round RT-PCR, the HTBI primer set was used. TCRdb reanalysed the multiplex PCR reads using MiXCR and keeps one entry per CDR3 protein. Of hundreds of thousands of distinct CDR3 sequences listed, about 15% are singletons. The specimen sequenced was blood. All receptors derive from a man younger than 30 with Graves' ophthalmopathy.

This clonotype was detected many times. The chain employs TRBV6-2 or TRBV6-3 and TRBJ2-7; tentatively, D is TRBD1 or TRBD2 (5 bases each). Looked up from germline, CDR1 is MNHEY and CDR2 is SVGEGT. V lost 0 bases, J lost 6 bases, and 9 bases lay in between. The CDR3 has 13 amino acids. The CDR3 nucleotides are TGTGCCAGCAGTTACTCGGGGGTACTCGAGCAGTACTTC. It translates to CASSYSGVLEQYF.

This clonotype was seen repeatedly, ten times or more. DNA of the CDR3: TGTGCCAGCAGTTTACCTCAAATTGGACAATATCCTAACTATGGCTACACCTTC. Protein: CASSLPQIGQYPNYGYTF. This sequence joins TRBV12-3 or TRBV12-4 and TRBJ1-2, with D perhaps matching TRBD1 (5 bases). The length of the CDR3 is 18 residues. Trimming pared 2 bases from V and 0 bases from J, leaving 19 bases between.

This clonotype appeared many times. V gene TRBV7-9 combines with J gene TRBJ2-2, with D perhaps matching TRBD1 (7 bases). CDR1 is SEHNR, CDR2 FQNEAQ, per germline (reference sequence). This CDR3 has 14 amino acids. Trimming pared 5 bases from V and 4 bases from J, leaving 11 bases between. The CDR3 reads CASSAGQTTGELFF. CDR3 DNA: TGTGCCAGCAGCGCGGGACAGACCACCGGGGAGCTGTTTTTT.

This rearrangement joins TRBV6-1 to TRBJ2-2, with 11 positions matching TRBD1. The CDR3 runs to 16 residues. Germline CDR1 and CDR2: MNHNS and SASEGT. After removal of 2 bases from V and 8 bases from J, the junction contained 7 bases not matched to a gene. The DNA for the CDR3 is TGTGCCAGCAGTGAAATTGACGGACAGGGGGCAGGGGAGCTGTTTTTT. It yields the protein CASSEIDGQGAGELFF.

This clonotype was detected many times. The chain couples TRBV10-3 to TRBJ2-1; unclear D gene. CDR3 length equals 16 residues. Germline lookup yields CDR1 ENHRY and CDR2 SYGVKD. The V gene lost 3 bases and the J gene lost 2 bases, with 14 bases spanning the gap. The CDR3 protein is CAISDMGIQPYNEQFF. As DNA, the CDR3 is TGTGCCATCAGTGATATGGGAATACAACCCTACAATGAGCAGTTCTTC.

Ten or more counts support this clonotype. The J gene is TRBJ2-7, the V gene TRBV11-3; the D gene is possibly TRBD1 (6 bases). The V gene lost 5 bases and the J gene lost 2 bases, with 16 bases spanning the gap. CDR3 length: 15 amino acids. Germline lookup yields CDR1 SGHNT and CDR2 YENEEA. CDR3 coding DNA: TGTGCCAGCAGCGAACAGACAGGCCGGCCCTACGAGCAGTACTTC. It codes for CASSEQTGRPYEQYF.

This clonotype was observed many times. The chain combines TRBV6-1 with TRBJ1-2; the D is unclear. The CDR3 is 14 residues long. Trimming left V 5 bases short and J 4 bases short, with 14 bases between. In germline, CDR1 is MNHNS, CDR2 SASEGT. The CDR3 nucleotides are TGTGCCAGCAGTCTTAAAGGTCCTTCCTATGGCTACACCTTC. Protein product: CASSLKGPSYGYTF.

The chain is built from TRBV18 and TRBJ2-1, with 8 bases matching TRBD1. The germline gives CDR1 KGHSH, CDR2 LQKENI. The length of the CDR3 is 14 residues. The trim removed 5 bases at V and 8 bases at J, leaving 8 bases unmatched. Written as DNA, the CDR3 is TGTGCCAGCTCATTTGACAGGGGTGTCGATGAGCAGTTCTTC. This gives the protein CASSFDRGVDEQFF.

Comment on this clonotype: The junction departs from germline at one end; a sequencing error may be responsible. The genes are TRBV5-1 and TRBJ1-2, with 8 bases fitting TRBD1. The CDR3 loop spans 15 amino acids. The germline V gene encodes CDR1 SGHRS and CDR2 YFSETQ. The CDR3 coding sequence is TGCACCAGCAGCTGGGGACAGGTTGGGAAATATGGCTACACCTTC. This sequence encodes CTSSWGQVGKYGYTF.

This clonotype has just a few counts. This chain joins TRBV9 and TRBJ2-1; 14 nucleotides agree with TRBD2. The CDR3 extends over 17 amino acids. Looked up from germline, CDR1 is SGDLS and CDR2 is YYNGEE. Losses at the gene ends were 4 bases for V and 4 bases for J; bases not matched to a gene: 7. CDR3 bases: TGTGCCAGCAGCCCGACTAGCGGGGGGGGTGGATACAATGAGCAGTTCTTC. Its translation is CASSPTSGGGGYNEQFF.

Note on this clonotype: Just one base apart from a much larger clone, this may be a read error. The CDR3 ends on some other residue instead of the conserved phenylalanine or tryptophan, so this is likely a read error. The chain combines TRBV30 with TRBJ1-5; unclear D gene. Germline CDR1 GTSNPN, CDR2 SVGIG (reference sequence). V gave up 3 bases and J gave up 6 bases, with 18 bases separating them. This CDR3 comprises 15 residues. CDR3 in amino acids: CAWSRAPGVSQPQHL. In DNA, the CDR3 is TGTGCCTGGAGCCGGGCCCCGGGCGTCAGTCAGCCCCAGCATCTT.

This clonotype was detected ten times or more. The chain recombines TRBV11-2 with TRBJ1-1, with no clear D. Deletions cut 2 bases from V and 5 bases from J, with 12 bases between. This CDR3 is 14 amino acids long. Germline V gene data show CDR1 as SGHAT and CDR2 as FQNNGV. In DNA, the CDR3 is TGTGCCAGCAGCTTATCTCTGGGGAGAACTGAAGCTTTCTTT. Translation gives CASSLSLGRTEAFF.

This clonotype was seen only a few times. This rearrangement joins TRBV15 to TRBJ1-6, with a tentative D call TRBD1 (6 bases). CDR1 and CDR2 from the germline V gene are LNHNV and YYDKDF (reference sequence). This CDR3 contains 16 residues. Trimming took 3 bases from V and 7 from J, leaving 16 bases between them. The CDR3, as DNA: TGTGCCACCAGCAGGCTCCCCGGGGGGCGAAATTCACCCCTCCACTTT. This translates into CATSRLPGGRNSPLHF. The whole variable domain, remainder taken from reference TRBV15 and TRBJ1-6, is DAMVIQNPRYQVTQFGKPVTLSCSQTLNHNVMYWYQQKSSQAPKLLFHYYDKDFNNEADTPDNFQSRRPNTSFCFLDIRSPGLGDTAMYLCATSRLPGGRNSPLHFGNGTRLTVT.

This CDR3 reads CASEGQESYEQYF. For the CDR3, the DNA is TGTGCCAGCGAGGGGCAGGAGTCCTACGAGCAGTACTTC. The rearrangement joins TRBV6-1 to TRBJ2-7; D assignment may be TRBD1 or TRBD2 (5 bases each). CDR3 size: 13 residues. The germline CDR1 and CDR2 sequences are MNHNS and SASEGT. V was pared by 8 bases and J by 1 base, with 12 bases between.

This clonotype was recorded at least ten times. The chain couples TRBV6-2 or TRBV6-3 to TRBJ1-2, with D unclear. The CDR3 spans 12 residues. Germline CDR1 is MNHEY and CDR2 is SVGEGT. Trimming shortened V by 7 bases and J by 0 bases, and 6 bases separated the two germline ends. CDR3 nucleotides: TGTGCCAGCATGGGCTCTAACTATGGCTACACCTTC. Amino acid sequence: CASMGSNYGYTF.

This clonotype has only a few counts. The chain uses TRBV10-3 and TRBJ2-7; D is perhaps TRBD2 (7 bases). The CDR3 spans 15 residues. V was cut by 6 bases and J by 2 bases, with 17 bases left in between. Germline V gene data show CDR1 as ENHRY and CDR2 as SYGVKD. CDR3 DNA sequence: TGTGCCATCAGGGGCGGGGGCCCAGGGACCTACGAGCAGTACTTC. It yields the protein CAIRGGGPGTYEQYF.